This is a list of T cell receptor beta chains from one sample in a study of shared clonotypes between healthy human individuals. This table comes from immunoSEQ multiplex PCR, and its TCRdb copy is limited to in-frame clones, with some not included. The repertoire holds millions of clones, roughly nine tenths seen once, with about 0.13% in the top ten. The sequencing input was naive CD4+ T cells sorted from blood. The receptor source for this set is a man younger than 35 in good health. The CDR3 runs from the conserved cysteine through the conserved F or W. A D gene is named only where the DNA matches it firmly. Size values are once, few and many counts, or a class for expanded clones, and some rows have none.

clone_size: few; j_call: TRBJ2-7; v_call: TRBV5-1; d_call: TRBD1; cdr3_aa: CASSLEPGQGGYEQYF; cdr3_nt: TGCGCCAGCAGCTTGGAACCGGGACAGGGCGGTTACGAGCAGTACTTC
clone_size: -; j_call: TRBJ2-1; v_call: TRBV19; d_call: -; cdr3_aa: CASSPDSSSYNEQFF; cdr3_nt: TGTGCCAGTAGTCCCGACAGTAGCTCCTACAATGAGCAGTTCTTC
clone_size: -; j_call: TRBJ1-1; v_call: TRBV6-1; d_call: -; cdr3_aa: CASSDDSTEAFF; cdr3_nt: TGTGCCAGCAGTGACGACAGCACTGAAGCTTTCTTT
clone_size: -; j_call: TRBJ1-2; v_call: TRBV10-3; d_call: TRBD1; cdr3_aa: CAISDWGGQGQSNYGYTF; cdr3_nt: TGTGCCATCAGTGACTGGGGGGGACAGGGACAATCTAACTATGGCTACACCTTC
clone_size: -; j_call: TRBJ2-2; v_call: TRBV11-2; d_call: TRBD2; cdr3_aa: CASLLAGVMARELFF; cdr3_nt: TGTGCCAGCCTCTTAGCGGGAGTAATGGCACGGGAGCTGTTTTTT
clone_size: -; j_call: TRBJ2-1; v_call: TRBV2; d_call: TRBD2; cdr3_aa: CASKREGDGEQFF; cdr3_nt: TGTGCCAGCAAGCGGGAGGGAGACGGTGAGCAGTTCTTC
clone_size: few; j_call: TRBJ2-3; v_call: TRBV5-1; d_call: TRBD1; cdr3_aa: CASSLGQVSTDTQYF; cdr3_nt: TGCGCCAGCAGCCTGGGACAGGTTAGCACAGATACGCAGTATTTT
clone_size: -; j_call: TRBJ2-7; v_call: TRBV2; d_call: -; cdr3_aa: CASSPQYEQYF; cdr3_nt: TGTGCCAGCAGCCCGCAGTACGAGCAGTACTTC
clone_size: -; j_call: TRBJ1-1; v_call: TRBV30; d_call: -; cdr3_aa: CAWNSARNTEAFF; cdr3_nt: TGTGCCTGGAATTCGGCGAGGAACACTGAAGCTTTCTTT
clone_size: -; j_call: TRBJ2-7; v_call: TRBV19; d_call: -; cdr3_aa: CASSPPGVPHYEQYF; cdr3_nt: TGTGCCAGTAGTCCCCCGGGCGTGCCCCACTACGAGCAGTACTTC
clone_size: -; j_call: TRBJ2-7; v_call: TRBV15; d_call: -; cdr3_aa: CATSRETAGYEQYF; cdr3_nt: TGTGCCACCAGCAGGGAGACAGCCGGCTACGAGCAGTACTTC
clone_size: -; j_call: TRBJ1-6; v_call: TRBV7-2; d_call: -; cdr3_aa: CASSYRGNSPLHF; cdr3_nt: TGTGCCAGCAGCTATAGGGGGAATTCACCCCTCCACTTT
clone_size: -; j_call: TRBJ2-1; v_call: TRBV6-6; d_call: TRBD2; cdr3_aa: CASRTSGGVNEQFF; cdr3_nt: TGTGCCAGCAGGACTAGCGGGGGCGTGAATGAGCAGTTCTTC
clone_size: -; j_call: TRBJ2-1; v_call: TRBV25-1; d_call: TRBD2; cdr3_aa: CASSDLSGTTNNEQFF; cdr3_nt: TGTGCCAGCAGTGATCTCTCCGGGACTACCAACAATGAGCAGTTCTTC
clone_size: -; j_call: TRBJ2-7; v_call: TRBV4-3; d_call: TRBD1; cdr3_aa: CASSLRTGAYEQYF; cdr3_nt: TGCGCCAGCAGCCTGCGGACAGGGGCCTACGAGCAGTACTTC
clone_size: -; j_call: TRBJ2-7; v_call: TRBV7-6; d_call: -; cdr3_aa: CASSGEAQYF; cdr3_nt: TGTGCCAGCAGCGGGGAGGCGCAGTACTTC
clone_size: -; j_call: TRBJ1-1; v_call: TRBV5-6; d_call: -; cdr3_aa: CASSFLTVNTEAFF; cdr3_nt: TGTGCCAGCAGCTTCCTGACGGTGAACACTGAAGCTTTCTTT
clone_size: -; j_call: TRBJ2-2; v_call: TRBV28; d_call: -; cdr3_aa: CASSSPPRGVTGELFF; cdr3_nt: TGTGCCAGCAGTTCCCCCCCGAGGGGGGTCACCGGGGAGCTGTTTTTT
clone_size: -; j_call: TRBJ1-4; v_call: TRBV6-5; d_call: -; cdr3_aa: CASSYSTGLGEKLFF; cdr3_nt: TGTGCCAGCAGTTACTCAACAGGGTTGGGTGAAAAACTGTTTTTT
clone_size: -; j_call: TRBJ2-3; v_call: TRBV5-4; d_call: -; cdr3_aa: CASSLDTDTQYF; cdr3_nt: TGTGCCAGCAGCTTGGATACAGATACGCAGTATTTT
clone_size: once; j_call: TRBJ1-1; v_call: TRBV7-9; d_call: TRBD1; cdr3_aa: CASRSGTGHTEAFF; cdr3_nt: TGTGCCAGCAGGTCCGGGACAGGTCACACTGAAGCTTTCTTT
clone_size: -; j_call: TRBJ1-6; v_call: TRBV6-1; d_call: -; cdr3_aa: CASSERGTAFLSPLHF; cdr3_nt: TGTGCCAGCAGTGAAAGGGGGACCGCTTTTCTTTCACCCCTCCACTTT
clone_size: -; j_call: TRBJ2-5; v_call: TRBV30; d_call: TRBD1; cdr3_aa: CAWSPGQGGGETQYF; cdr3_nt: TGTGCCTGGAGCCCCGGACAGGGAGGCGGAGAGACCCAGTACTTC
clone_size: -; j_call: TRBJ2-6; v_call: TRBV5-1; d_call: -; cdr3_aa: CASSLDTGSGANVLTF; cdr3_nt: TGCGCCAGCAGCCTCGATACAGGGTCTGGGGCCAACGTCCTGACTTTC
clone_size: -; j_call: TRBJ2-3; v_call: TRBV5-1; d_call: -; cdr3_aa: CASSSLPRQSTDTQYF; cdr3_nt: TGCGCCAGCAGTTCTCTACCGCGGCAAAGCACAGATACGCAGTATTTT
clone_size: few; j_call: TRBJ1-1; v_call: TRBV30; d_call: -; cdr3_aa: CAWRIGAFEVEAFF; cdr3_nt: TGTGCCTGGAGGATAGGGGCCTTTGAGGTTGAAGCTTTCTTT
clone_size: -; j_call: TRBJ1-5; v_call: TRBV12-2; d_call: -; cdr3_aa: CASRLIEGMSGQPQHF; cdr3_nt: TGTGCAAGTCGCTTAATCGAGGGTATGAGTGGTCAGCCCCAGCATTTT
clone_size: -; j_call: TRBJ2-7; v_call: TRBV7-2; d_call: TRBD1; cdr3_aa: CASSLQGQPQEQYF; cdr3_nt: TGTGCCAGCAGCTTACAGGGACAGCCCCAGGAGCAGTACTTC
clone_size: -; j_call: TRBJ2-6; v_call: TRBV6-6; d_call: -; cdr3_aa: CASSSPRSGANVLTF; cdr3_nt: TGTGCCAGCAGTTCACCTAGGTCTGGGGCCAACGTCCTGACTTTC
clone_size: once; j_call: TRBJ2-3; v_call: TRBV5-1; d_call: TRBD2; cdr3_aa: CASSPGTSGSGGDTQYF; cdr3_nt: TGCGCCAGCAGCCCCGGGACTAGCGGGAGTGGAGGTGATACGCAGTATTTT
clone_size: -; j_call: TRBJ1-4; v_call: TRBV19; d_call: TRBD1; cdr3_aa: CATTTRQGGEKLFF; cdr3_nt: TGTGCCACGACCACCCGACAGGGAGGCGAAAAACTGTTTTTT
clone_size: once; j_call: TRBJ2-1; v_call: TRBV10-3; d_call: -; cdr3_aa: CAISGGGNEQFF; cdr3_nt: TGTGCCATCAGCGGAGGGGGCAATGAGCAGTTCTTC
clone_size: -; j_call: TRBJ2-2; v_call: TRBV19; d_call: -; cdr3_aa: CATFPGRKDTGELFF; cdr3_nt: TGTGCCACCTTCCCGGGAAGAAAGGACACCGGGGAGCTGTTTTTT
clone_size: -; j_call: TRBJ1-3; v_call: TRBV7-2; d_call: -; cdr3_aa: CASSLAEAGLGNTIYF; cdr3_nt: TGTGCCAGCAGCTTAGCTGAAGCAGGGCTCGGAAACACCATATATTTT
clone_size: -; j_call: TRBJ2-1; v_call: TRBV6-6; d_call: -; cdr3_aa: CASSPPVPRDNEQFF; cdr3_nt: TGTGCCAGCAGCCCCCCGGTCCCTAGGGACAATGAGCAGTTCTTC
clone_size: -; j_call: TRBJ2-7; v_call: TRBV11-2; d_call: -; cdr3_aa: CASSLVNTAYEQYF; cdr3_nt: TGTGCCAGCAGCTTAGTCAACACGGCCTACGAGCAGTACTTC
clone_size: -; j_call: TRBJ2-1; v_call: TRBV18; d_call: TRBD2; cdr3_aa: CASSPPGLAGSRNEQFF; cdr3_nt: TGTGCCAGCTCACCTCCTGGACTAGCGGGATCGCGGAATGAGCAGTTCTTC
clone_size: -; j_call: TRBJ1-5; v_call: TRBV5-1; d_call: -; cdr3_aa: CASSFGPRADQPQHF; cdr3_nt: TGCGCCAGCAGCTTTGGGCCCCGAGCTGATCAGCCCCAGCATTTT
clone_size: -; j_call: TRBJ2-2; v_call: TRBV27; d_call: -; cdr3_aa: CASSFLYTGELFF; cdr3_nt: TGTGCCAGCAGTTTCTTATATACCGGGGAGCTGTTTTTT
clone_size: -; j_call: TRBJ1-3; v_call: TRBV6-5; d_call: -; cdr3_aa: CASSPMTGLNTIYF; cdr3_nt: TGTGCCAGCAGTCCGATGACAGGATTAAACACCATATATTTT
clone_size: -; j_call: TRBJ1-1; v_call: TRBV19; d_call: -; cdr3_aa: CASSIGMFAEAFF; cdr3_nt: TGTGCCAGTAGTATAGGGATGTTCGCTGAAGCTTTCTTT